A selection of T cell receptor beta chains follows, all from one sample in a study of blood T cell repertoires in COVID-19. Clones were sequenced by immunoSEQ multiplex PCR, and TCRdb holds only the in-frame ones, with some missing. The sample carries tens of thousands of clones, about 91% recorded once. The sample was peripheral blood. Receptor source: a woman aged 45-65 years with acute or convalescent COVID-19. Both conserved end residues are part of each CDR3. Fields, in order: D gene, J gene, clone size, V gene, CDR3 length, CDR3 DNA, CDR3 protein. D genes are given only for firm matches. Part of the rows lack a size; the others show once, few, many or a class for expanded clones.

-,TRBJ2-1,few,TRBV4-2,14,TGTGCCAGCAGCCAACACTGGACAGCTAATGAGCAGTTCTTC,CASSQHWTANEQFF
-,TRBJ1-1,few,TRBV20-1,11,TGCAGTGCTATGAGAGGGTATGAAGCTTTCTTT,CSAMRGYEAFF
TRBD1,TRBJ1-5,-,TRBV5-6,17,TGTGCCAGCAGCTTGGGGACAGGGGCTTATAGCAATCAGCCCCAGCATTTT,CASSLGTGAYSNQPQHF
TRBD1,TRBJ1-2,-,TRBV11-2,14,TGTGCCAGCAGCGGCGCGGGACAGGGTGCTGGCTACACCTTC,CASSGAGQGAGYTF
-,TRBJ1-2,-,TRBV19,16,TGTGCCAGTAACAATCCTCCGGGTTCCAGGCGGGATGGCTACACCTTC,CASNNPPGSRRDGYTF
-,TRBJ2-2,-,TRBV6-5,12,TGTGCCAGCAGTCAGGGAACCGGGGAGCTGTTTTTT,CASSQGTGELFF
TRBD1,TRBJ1-5,once,TRBV6-6,16,TGTGCCAGCAGTTACTACGACAGGGTGGGCAATCAGCCCCAGCATTTT,CASSYYDRVGNQPQHF
-,TRBJ2-5,once,TRBV5-1,15,TGCGCCAGCAGTGGGGGGGCACGCGGGCAAGAGACCCAGTACTTC,CASSGGARGQETQYF
TRBD1,TRBJ1-1,few,TRBV5-6,17,TGTGCCAGCAGCTTGGCGGGCAGGGGGGATATGAACACTGAAGCTTTCTTT,CASSLAGRGDMNTEAFF
TRBD1,TRBJ1-2,-,TRBV28,15,TGTGCCAGCAGTAAACAGGGACAGGGGGCGAGGGGCTACACCTTC,CASSKQGQGARGYTF
-,TRBJ1-5,-,TRBV4-1,16,TGCGCCAGCAGCCAAGACCCCGGGACACCAAATCAGCCCCAGCATTTT,CASSQDPGTPNQPQHF
-,TRBJ2-5,-,TRBV30,13,TGTGCCGTAAGACAGGTTGGGCCAGAGACCCAGTACTTC,CAVRQVGPETQYF
-,TRBJ1-1,-,TRBV19,14,TGTGCCAGTAGTACGGACAGCCTGAACACTGAAGCTTTCTTT,CASSTDSLNTEAFF
TRBD1,TRBJ1-1,-,TRBV19,17,TGTGCCAGTAGTCCCAGACGCCGACAGGGGGCTGGAACTGAAGCTTTCTTT,CASSPRRRQGAGTEAFF
-,TRBJ2-6,-,TRBV19,16,TGTGCCAGTAGGTGGGACTCCCGCGGAGGGGCCAACGTCCTGACTTTC,CASRWDSRGGANVLTF
-,TRBJ1-4,-,TRBV30,14,TGTGCCTGGAGTGTACTGGGGGGGGACGGAAAACTGTTTTTT,CAWSVLGGDGKLFF
-,TRBJ1-5,-,TRBV6-5,13,TGTGCCAGCAGTTACTCGAATGGCCAGCCCCAGCATTTT,CASSYSNGQPQHF
TRBD2,TRBJ2-2,-,TRBV5-1,17,TGCGCCAGCACCCCTGCGACTAGCGGGAAGAGCACCGGGGAGCTGTTTTTT,CASTPATSGKSTGELFF
TRBD1,TRBJ2-7,-,TRBV28,16,TGTGCCAGCAGTTCCTCACAGGGGGCTATAGGGAACGAGCAGTACTTC,CASSSSQGAIGNEQYF
-,TRBJ2-5,-,TRBV29-1,13,TGCAGCGTTGAGAGGGGGAGCCAAGAGACCCAGTACTTC,CSVERGSQETQYF
TRBD1,TRBJ1-5,-,TRBV19,14,TGTGCCAGTAGCTTGGACAGGGGCAATCAGCCCCAGCATTTT,CASSLDRGNQPQHF
-,TRBJ1-1,-,TRBV19,14,TGTGCCAGTATTCACATCGGCGGGAACACTGAAGCTTTCTTT,CASIHIGGNTEAFF
-,TRBJ1-3,-,TRBV2,15,TGTGCCAGCAGTGTCTGGGGGCCGCGAGGAAACACCATATATTTT,CASSVWGPRGNTIYF
-,TRBJ2-3,few,TRBV5-6,16,TGTGCCAGCAGCTTGTTTTCAACGCGGTCAGCAGATACGCAGTATTTT,CASSLFSTRSADTQYF
-,TRBJ2-1,-,TRBV9,12,TGTGCCAGCAGCGTTCAGGGCAATGAGCAGTTCTTC,CASSVQGNEQFF
-,TRBJ1-6,-,TRBV7-2,12,TGTGCCAGCAGCTTCCCGGGGTCACCCCTCCACTTT,CASSFPGSPLHF
-,TRBJ1-1,-,TRBV7-9,11,TGTGCCAGCAGGTTCGGTACCGAAGCTTTCTTT,CASRFGTEAFF
-,TRBJ2-3,-,TRBV29-1,14,TGCAGCGTTGAATCCCTCACTAGCACAGATACGCAGTATTTT,CSVESLTSTDTQYF
TRBD1,TRBJ1-2,-,TRBV2,14,TGTGCCAGCAGTGAAGGGACAGGGGGCGATGGCTACACCTTC,CASSEGTGGDGYTF
-,TRBJ2-3,-,TRBV6-4,14,TGTGCCAGCAGTGACCTTACTAGGCCAGATACGCAGTATTTT,CASSDLTRPDTQYF
-,TRBJ1-6,-,TRBV7-3,13,TGTGCCAGCAGCACCGCCAGGGATTCACCCCTCCACTTT,CASSTARDSPLHF
-,TRBJ2-3,-,TRBV14,15,TGTGCCAGCAGCCAAGCCAGAGGCCCACTGGATACGCAGTATTTT,CASSQARGPLDTQYF
-,TRBJ2-7,-,TRBV5-5,12,TGTGCCAGCAGCTTCGGCTCCTACGAGCAGTACTTC,CASSFGSYEQYF
-,TRBJ2-7,-,TRBV5-6,15,TGTGCCAGCAGCTTGGATGGCGGACTCTCCTACGAGCAGTACTTC,CASSLDGGLSYEQYF
TRBD1,TRBJ1-3,-,TRBV3-1/TRBV3-2,14,TGTGCCAGCAGCCGGACCGGGACAGGGAATACCATATATTTT,CASSRTGTGNTIYF
-,TRBJ1-5,-,TRBV12-3/TRBV12-4,13,TGTGCCAGCAGCGGGGGTATCAATCAGCCCCAGCATTTT,CASSGGINQPQHF
TRBD1,TRBJ1-3,-,TRBV7-9,15,TGTGCCAGCGACCCGGGACAGGGGGTCGGAAACACCATATATTTT,CASDPGQGVGNTIYF